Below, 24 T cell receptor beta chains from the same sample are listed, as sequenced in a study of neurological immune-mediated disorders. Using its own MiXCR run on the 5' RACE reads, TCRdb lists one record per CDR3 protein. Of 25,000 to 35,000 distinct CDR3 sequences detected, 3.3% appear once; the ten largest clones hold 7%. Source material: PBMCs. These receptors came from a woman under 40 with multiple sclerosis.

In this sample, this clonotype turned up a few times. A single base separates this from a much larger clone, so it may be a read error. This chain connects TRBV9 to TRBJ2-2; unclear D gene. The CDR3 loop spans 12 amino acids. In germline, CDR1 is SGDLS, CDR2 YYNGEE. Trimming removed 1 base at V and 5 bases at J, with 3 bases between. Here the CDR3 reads CASSVKTGELFF. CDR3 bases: TGTGCCAGCAGCGTAAAAACCGGGGAGCTGTTTTTT. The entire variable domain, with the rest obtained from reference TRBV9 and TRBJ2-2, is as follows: DSGVTQTPKHLITATGQRVTLRCSPRSGDLSVYWYQQSLDQGLQFLIQYYNGEERAKGNILERFSAQQFPDLHSELNLSSLELGDSALYFCASSVKTGELFFGEGSRLTVL.

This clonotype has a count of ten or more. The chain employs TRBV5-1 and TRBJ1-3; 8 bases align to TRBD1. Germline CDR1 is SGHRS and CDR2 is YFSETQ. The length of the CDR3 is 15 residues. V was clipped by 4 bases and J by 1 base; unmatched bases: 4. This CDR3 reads CASSGDRGSGNTIYF. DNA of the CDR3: TGCGCCAGCAGCGGAGACAGGGGATCTGGAAACACCATATATTTT.

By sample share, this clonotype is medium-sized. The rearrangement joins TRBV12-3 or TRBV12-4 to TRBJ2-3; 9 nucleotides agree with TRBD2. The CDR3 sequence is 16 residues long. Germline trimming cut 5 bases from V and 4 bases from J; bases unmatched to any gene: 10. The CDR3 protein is CASSPGLAGFSDTQYF. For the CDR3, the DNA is TGTGCCAGCAGTCCCGGGCTAGCGGGATTTTCAGATACGCAGTATTTT.

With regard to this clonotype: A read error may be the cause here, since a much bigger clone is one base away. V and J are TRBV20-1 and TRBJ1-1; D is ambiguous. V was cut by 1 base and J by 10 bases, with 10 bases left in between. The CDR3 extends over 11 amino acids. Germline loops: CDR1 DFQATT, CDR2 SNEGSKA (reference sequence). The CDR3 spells CSARVGVVAFF. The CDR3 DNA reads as TGCAGTGCTAGAGTCGGGGTCGTAGCTTTCTTT.

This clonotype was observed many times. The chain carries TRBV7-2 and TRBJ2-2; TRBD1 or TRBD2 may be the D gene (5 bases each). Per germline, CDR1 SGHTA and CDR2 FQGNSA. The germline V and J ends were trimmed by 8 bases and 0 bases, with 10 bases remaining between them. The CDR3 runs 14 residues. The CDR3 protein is CASGDRSNTGELFF. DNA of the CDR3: TGTGCCAGCGGGGACCGATCGAACACCGGGGAGCTGTTTTTT.

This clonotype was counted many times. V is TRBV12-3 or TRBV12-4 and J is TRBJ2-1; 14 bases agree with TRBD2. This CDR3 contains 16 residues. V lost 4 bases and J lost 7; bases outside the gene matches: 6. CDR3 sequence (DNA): TGTGCCAGCAGTTCACGGACTAGCGGGGGGTTGAATGAGCAGTTCTTC. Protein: CASSSRTSGGLNEQFF.

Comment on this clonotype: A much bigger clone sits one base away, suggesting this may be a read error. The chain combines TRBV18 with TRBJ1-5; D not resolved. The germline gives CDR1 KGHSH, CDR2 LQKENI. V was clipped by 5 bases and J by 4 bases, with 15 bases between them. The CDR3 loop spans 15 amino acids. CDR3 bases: TGTGCCAGCTCATCTCCCTCAGGCTCGAATCAGCCCCAGCATTTT. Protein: CASSSPSGSNQPQHF.

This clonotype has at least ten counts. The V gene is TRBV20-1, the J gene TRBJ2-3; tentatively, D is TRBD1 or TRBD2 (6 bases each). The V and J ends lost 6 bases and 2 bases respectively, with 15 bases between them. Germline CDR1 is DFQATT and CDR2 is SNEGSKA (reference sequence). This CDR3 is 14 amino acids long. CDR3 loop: CSAGFRGVTDTQYF. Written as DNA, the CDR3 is TGCAGTGCCGGGTTTAGGGGGGTCACAGATACGCAGTATTTT.

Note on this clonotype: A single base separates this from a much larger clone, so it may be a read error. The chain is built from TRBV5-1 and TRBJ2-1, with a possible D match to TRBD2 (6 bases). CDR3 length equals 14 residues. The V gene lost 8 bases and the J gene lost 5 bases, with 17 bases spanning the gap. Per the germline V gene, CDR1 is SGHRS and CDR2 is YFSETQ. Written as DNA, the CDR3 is TGCGCCAGTCGCACGACTAGAGGAGACAATGAGCAGTTCTTC. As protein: CASRTTRGDNEQFF.

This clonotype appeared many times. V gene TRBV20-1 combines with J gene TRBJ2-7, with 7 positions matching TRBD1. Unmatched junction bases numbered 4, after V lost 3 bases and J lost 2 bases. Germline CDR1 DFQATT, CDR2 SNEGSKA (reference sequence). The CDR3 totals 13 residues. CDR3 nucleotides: TGCAGTGCTAGGGGGGACAGAACCTACGAGCAGTACTTC. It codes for CSARGDRTYEQYF.

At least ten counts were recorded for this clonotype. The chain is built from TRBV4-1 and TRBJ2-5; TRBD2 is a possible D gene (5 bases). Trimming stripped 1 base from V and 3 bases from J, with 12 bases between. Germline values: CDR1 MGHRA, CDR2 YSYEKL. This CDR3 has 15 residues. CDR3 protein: CASSQVARAEETQYF. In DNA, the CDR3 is TGCGCCAGCAGCCAAGTTGCGAGGGCAGAAGAGACCCAGTACTTC.

The CDR3 coding sequence is TGTGCCAGCAGTTTAAATAGAAACACCGGGGAGCTGTTTTTT. Amino acid sequence: CASSLNRNTGELFF. The V call is TRBV12-3 or TRBV12-4, the J call TRBJ2-2; D unclear. The CDR3 has 14 amino acids. Trimming pared 2 bases from V and 2 bases from J, leaving 6 bases between.

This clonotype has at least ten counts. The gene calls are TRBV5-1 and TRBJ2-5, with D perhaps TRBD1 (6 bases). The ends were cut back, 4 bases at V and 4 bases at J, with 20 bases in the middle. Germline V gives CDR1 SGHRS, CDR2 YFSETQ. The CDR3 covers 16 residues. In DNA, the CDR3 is TGCGCCAGCAGCCAACAGGGAGTCTCGTTGGGAGAGACCCAGTACTTC. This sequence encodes CASSQQGVSLGETQYF.

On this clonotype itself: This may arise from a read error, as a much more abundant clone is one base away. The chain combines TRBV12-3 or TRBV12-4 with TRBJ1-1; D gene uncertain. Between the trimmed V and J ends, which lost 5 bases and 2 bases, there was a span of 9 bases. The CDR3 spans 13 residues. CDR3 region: CASSGKLNTEAFF. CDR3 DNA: TGTGCCAGCAGTGGAAAGCTAAACACTGAAGCTTTCTTT.

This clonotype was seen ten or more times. CDR3 region: CASSPGYTDTQYF. CDR3 nucleotides: TGCGCCAGCAGCCCCGGGTACACAGATACGCAGTATTTT. The chain combines TRBV5-1 with TRBJ2-3, with D unclear. The germline V gene has CDR1 SGHRS and CDR2 YFSETQ. The V end lost 4 bases, the J end lost 2 bases, and 8 bases lay between the germline ends. This CDR3 has 13 amino acids.

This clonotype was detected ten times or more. CDR3 coding DNA: TGCAGCACGCGGGCTAGCGGGACCGAGCAGTTCTTC. Its protein is CSTRASGTEQFF. The genes are TRBV20-1 and TRBJ2-1; 9 bases agree with TRBD2. Germline V gene lookup returns CDR1 DFQATT and CDR2 SNEGSKA (reference sequence). CDR3 length: 12 amino acids.

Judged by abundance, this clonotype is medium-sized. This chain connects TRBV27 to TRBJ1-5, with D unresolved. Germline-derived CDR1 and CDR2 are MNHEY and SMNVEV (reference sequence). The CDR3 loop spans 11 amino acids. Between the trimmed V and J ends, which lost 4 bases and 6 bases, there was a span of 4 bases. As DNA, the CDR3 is TGTGCCAGCAGTTGGGGTCAGCCCCAGCATTTT. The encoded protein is CASSWGQPQHF.

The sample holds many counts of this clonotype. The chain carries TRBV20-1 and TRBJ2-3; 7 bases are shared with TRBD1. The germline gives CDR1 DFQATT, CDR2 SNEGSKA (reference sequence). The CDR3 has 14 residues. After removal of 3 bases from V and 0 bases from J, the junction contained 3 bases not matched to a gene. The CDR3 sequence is CSASRGQSTDTQYF. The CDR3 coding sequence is TGCAGTGCTAGTAGGGGACAGAGCACAGATACGCAGTATTTT.

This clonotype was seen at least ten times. CDR3 loop: CASSPARGGYGYTF. CDR3 DNA: TGTGCCAGCAGCCCCGCTCGAGGGGGCTATGGCTACACCTTC. The rearrangement uses TRBV9 and TRBJ1-2; weak D call: TRBD1 (6 bases). Germline V gene sequence: CDR1 SGDLS, CDR2 YYNGEE. V was trimmed by 4 bases and J by 4 bases, leaving 14 bases between them. This CDR3 comprises 14 residues. Complete variable domain (other parts from reference TRBV9 and TRBJ1-2): DSGVTQTPKHLITATGQRVTLRCSPRSGDLSVYWYQQSLDQGLQFLIQYYNGEERAKGNILERFSAQQFPDLHSELNLSSLELGDSALYFCASSPARGGYGYTFGSGTRLTVV.

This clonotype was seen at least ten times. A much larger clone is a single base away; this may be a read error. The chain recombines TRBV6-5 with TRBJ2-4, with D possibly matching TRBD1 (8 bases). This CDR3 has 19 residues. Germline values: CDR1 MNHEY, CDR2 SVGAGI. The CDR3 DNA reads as TGTGCCAGCAGTAGACAGGGGAGGGGAGTTGCTTTAGCCAAAAAAATTCAGTACTTC. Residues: CASSRQGRGVALAKKIQYF.

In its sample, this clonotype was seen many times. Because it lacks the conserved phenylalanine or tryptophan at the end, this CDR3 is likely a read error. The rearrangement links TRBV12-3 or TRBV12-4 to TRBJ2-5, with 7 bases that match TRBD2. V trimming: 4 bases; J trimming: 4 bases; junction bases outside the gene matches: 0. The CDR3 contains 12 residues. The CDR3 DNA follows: TGTGCCAGCAGTTGGGGGGGAGAGACCCAGTACAAC. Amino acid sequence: CASSWGGETQYN.

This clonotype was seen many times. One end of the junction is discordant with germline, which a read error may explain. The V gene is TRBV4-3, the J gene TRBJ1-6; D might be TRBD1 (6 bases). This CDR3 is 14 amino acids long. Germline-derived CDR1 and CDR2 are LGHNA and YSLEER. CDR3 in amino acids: CASSLSGGATPLNF. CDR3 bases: TGCGCCAGCAGCCTTAGTGGGGGGGCAACACCCCTCAACTTT.

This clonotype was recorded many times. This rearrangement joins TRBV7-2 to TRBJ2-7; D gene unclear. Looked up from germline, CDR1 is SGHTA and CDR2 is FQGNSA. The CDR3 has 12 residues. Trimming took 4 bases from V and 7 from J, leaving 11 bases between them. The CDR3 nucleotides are TGTGCCAGCAGCTCCGACCACCAGGAGCAGTACTTC. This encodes CASSSDHQEQYF.

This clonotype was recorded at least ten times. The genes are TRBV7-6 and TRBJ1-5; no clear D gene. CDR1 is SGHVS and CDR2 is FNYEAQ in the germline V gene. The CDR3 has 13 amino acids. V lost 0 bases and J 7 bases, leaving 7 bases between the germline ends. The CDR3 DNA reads TGTGCCAGCAGCTTAGCGCTGGACCAGCCCCAGCATTTT. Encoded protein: CASSLALDQPQHF.